This T cell receptor (beta chain) is drawn from a study of blood T cell repertoires in COVID-19. In the original processing: Amplification from reference gene primers served as the basis for estimated nucleated cell counts. Sequenced by immunoSEQ multiplex PCR; TCRdb stores in-frame clones only, minus some. V and J calls plus clone size are reproduced from that table; the DNA served to infer D and trimming. The sample yields 400,000 or so clones, about 89% seen once. Seattle participants joined during active infection and were tracked over time. The sample was peripheral blood. The receptor comes from a woman in her thirties or forties with COVID-19, enrolled during active disease.

The CDR3 reads CASSLGVIGTEAFF. The CDR3 nucleotides read TGTGCCAGCAGCTTAGGAGTCATAGGCACTGAAGCTTTCTTT. This chain connects TRBV6-6 to TRBJ1-1; D call uncertain. Germline assignment: CDR1 MNHNY and CDR2 SVGAGI (reference sequence). The CDR3 runs to 14 residues. The V and J ends lost 6 bases and 4 bases respectively, with 15 bases between them.